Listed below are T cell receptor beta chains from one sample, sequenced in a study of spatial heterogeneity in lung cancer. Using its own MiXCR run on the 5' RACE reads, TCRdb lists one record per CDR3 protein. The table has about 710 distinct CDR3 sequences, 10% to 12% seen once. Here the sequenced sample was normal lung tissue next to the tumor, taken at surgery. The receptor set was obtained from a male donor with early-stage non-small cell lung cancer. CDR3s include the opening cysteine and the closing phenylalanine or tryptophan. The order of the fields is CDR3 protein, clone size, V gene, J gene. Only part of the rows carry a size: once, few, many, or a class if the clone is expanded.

CASSPRGASVSYGYTF	large	TRBV12-3/TRBV12-4	TRBJ1-2
CASSPPQGSPYNEQFF	-	TRBV18	TRBJ2-1
CASSFPTGLLSGGTEAFF	large	TRBV28	TRBJ1-1
CASSQDLGQGAVFPSNQPQHF	medium-sized	TRBV4-3	TRBJ1-5
CAANRGSGANFLTF	medium-sized	TRBV28	TRBJ2-6
CASSLSVGTEAFF	large	TRBV7-9	TRBJ1-1
CASSLDESGTNSPLHF	medium-sized	TRBV7-8	TRBJ1-6
CASSLIRTGTGYTF	few	TRBV12-3/TRBV12-4	TRBJ1-2
CASSFLGFQETQYF	large	TRBV27	TRBJ2-5
CACSLTTGVMSNQPQHF	-	TRBV7-2	TRBJ1-5
CSAGTSSVIYNEQFF	large	TRBV29-1	TRBJ2-1
CASSERTGGATYYEQYF	large	TRBV2	TRBJ2-7
CASSRDVLIF	large	TRBV2	TRBJ2-6
CSVRAGGSYEQYF	large	TRBV29-1	TRBJ2-7
CASTGTENIQYF	few	TRBV7-8	TRBJ2-4
CASSSAGLAFYEQYF	-	TRBV13	TRBJ2-7
CASTDLGENTEAFF	large	TRBV19	TRBJ1-1